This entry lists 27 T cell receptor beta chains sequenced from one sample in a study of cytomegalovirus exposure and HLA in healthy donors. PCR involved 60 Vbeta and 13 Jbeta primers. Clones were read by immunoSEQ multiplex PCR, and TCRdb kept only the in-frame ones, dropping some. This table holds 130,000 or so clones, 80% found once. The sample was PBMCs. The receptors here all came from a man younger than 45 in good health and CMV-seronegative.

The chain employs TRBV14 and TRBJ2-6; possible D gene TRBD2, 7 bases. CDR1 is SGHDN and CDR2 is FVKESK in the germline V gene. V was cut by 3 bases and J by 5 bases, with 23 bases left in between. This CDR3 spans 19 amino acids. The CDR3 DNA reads TGTGCCAGCAGCCACAAGGGGGGAGGGCCCGAAGGCAGGGCCAACGTCCTGACTTTC. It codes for CASSHKGGGPEGRANVLTF.

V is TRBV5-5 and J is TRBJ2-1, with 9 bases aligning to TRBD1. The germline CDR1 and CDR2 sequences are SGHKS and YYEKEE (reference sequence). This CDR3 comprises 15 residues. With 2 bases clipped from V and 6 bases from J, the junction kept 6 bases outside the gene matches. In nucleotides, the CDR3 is TGTGCCAGCAGCTTCCGGGCGGACAGGGGCAATGAGCAGTTCTTC. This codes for CASSFRADRGNEQFF. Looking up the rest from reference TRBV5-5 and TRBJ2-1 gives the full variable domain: DAGVTQSPTHLIKTRGQQVTLRCSPISGHKSVSWYQQVLGQGPQFIFQYYEKEERGRGNFPDRFSARQFPNYSSELNVNALLLGDSALYLCASSFRADRGNEQFFGPGTRLTVL.

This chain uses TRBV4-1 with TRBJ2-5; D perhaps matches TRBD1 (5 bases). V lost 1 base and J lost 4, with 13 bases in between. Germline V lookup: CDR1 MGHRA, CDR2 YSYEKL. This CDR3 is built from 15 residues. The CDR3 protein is CASSQGGRPGETQYF. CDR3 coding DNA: TGCGCCAGCAGCCAAGGGGGCAGGCCGGGAGAGACCCAGTACTTC.

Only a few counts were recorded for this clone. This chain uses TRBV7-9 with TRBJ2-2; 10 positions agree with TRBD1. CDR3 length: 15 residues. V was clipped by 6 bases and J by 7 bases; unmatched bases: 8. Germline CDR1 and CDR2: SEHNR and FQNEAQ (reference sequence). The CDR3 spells CASRKTGGAGGELFF. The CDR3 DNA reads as TGTGCCAGCAGGAAGACAGGGGGCGCCGGCGGGGAGCTGTTTTTT.

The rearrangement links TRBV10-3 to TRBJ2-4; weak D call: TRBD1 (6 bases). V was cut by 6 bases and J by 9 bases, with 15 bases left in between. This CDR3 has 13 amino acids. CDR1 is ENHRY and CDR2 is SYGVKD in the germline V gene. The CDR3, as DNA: TGTGCCATCAGGCCGGGACATTCTGTCATTCAGTACTTC. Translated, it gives CAIRPGHSVIQYF.

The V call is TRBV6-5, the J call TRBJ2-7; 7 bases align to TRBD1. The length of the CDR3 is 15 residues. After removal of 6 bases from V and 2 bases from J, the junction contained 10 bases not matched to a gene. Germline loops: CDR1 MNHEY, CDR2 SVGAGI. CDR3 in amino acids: CASSRSPGQPYEQYF. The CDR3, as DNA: TGTGCCAGCAGCCGATCGCCGGGACAGCCCTACGAGCAGTACTTC.

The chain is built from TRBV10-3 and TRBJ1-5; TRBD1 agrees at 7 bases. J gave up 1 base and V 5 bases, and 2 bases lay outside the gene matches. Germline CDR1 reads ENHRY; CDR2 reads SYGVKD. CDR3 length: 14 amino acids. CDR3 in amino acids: CAISQGQSNQPQHF. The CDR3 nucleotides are TGTGCCATCAGTCAGGGACAGAGCAATCAGCCCCAGCATTTT.

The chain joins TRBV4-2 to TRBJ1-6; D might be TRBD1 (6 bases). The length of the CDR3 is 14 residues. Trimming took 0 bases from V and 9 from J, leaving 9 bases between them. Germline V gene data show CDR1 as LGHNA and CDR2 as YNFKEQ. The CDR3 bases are TGTGCCAGCAGCCAAGATGGGGGCAGTTCACCCCTCCACTTT. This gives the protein CASSQDGGSSPLHF.

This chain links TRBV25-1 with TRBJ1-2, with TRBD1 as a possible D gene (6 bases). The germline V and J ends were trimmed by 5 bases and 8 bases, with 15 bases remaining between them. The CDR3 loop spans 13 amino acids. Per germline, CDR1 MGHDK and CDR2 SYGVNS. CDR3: CASSLGGARGYTF. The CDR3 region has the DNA TGTGCCAGCAGTCTTGGGGGGGCGAGAGGCTACACCTTC.

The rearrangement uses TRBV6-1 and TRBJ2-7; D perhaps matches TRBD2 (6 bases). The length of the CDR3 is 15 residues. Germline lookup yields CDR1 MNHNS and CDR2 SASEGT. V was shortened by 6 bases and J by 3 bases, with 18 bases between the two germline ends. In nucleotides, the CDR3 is TGTGCCAGCAGCGCCGGGGTGGCGGGGAGCTACGAGCAGTACTTC. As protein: CASSAGVAGSYEQYF.

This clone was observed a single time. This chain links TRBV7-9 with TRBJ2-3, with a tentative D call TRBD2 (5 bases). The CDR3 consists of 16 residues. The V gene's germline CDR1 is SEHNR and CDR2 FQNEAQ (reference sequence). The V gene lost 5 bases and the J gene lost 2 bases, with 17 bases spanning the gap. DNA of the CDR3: TGTGCCAGCAGCCAAGGAGGCGGTAAATTCACAGATACGCAGTATTTT. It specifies CASSQGGGKFTDTQYF.

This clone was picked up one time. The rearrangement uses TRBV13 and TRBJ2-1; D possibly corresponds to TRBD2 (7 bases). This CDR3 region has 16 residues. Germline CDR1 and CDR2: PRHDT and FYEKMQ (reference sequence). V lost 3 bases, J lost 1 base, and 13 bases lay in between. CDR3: CASSFGGAESYNEQFF. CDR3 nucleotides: TGTGCCAGCAGCTTTGGGGGGGCGGAATCCTACAATGAGCAGTTCTTC.

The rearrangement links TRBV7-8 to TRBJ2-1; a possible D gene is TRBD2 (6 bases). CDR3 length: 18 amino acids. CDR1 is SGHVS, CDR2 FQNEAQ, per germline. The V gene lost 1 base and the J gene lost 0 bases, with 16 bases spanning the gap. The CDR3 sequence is CASSLVVSAGSSYNEQFF. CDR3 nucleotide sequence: TGTGCCAGCAGCTTAGTGGTTTCTGCCGGGAGCTCCTACAATGAGCAGTTCTTC.

The CDR3 DNA sequence: TGTGCCAGCAGTCAGGGACTAGCAATCCGCGAGCAGTACTTC. Translation: CASSQGLAIREQYF. The genes are TRBV5-6 and TRBJ2-7, with TRBD2 matching over 9 bases. V lost 5 bases to trimming and J lost 6 bases; unmatched junction nucleotides: 9. The CDR3 runs 14 residues. The germline CDR1 and CDR2 sequences are SGHDT and YYEEEE.

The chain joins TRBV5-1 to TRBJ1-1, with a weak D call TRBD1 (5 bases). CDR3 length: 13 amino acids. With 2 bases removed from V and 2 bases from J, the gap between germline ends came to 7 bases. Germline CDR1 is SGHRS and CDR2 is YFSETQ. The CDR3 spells CASSFWGNTEAFF. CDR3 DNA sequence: TGCGCCAGCAGCTTTTGGGGCAACACTGAAGCTTTCTTT.

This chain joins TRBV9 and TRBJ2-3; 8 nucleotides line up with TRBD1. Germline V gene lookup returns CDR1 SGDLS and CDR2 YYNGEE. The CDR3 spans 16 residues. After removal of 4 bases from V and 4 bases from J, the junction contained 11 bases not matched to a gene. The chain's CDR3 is CASSLFGGTGSDTQYF. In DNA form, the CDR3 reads TGTGCCAGCAGCCTTTTCGGTGGGACAGGATCAGATACGCAGTATTTT.

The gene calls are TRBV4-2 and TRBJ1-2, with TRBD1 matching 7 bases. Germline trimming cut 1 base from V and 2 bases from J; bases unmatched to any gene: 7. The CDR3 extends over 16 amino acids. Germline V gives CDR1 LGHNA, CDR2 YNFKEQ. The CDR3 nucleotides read TGTGCCAGCAGCCAAGCTAACGGACAGGCAAACTATGGCTACACCTTC. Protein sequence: CASSQANGQANYGYTF.

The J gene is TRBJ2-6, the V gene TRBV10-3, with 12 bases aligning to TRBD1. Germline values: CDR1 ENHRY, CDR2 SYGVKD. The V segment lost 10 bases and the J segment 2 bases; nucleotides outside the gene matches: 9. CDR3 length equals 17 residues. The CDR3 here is CATGAGTGGPGANVLTF. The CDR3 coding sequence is TGTGCCACCGGGGCCGGGACAGGGGGCCCTGGGGCCAACGTCCTGACTTTC.

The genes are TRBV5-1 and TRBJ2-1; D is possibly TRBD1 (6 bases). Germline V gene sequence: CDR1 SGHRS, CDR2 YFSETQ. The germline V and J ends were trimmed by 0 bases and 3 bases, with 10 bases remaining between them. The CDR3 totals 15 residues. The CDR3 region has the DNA TGCGCCAGCAGCTTGGGTCTAGGGGGCTACAATGAGCAGTTCTTC. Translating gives CASSLGLGGYNEQFF. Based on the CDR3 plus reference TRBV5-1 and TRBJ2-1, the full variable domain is KAGVTQTPRYLIKTRGQQVTLSCSPISGHRSVSWYQQTPGQGLQFLFEYFSETQRNKGNFPGRFSGRQFSNSRSEMNVSTLELGDSALYLCASSLGLGGYNEQFFGPGTRLTVL.

The CDR3 DNA sequence: TGCGCCAGCAGCTTGGGCGGAGGCAACACTGAAGCTTTCTTT. It is translated as CASSLGGGNTEAFF. V gene TRBV5-1 combines with J gene TRBJ1-1; no firm D call. The CDR3 totals 14 residues. V was trimmed by 0 bases and J by 2 bases, leaving 8 bases between them. The V gene's germline CDR1 is SGHRS and CDR2 YFSETQ.

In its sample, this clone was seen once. The CDR3 sequence is CASSLVGESNSPLHF. Written as DNA, the CDR3 is TGCGCCAGCAGCTTGGTCGGGGAGTCCAATTCACCCCTCCACTTT. This chain uses TRBV5-1 with TRBJ1-6; D remains unclear. This CDR3 has 15 residues. The germline gives CDR1 SGHRS, CDR2 YFSETQ. Trimming stripped 0 bases from V and 7 bases from J, with 11 bases between.

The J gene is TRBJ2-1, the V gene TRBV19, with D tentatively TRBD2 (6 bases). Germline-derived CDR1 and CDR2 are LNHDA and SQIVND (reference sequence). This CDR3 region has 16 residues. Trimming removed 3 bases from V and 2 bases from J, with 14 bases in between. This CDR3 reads CASSISRGRTYNEQFF. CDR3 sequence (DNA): TGTGCCAGTAGTATTAGTCGGGGGAGAACCTACAATGAGCAGTTCTTC.

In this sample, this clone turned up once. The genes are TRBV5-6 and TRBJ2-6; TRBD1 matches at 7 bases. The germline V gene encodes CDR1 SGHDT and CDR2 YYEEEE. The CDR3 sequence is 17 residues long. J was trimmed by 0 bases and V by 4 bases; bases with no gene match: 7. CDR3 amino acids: CASSRDRGSSGANVLTF. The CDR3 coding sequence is TGTGCCAGCAGCCGGGACAGAGGAAGCTCTGGGGCCAACGTCCTGACTTTC.

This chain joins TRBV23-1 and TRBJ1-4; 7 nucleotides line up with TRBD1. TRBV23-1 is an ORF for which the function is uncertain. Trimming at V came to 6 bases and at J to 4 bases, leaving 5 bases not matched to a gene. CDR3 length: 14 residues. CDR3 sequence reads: CASRDRFVNEKLFF. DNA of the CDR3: TGCGCCAGCAGGGACAGGTTTGTTAATGAAAAACTGTTTTTT.

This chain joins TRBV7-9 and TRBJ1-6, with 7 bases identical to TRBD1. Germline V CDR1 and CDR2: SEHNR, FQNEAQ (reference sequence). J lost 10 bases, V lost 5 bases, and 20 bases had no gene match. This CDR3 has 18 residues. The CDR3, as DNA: TGTGCCAGCAGCCCACCAACTACAGGGGTCGACTTTAAGTCACCCCTCCACTTT. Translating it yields CASSPPTTGVDFKSPLHF.

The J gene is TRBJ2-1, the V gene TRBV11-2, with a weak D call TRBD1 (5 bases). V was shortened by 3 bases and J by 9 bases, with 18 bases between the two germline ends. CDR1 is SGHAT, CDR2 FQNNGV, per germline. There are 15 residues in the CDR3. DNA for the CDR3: TGTGCCAGCAGCTTCAGACAGCTCGGATCTTCTGAGCAGTTCTTC. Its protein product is CASSFRQLGSSEQFF.

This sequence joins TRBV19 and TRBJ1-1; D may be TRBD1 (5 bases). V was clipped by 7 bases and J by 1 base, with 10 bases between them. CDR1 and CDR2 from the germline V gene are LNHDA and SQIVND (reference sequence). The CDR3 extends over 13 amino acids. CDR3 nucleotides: TGTGCCAGTACCGCAGACAGGAACACTGAAGCTTTCTTT. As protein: CASTADRNTEAFF.